The source of this TCR beta chain is a study of blood T cell repertoires in COVID-19. Germline V gene sequence: CDR1 SGHRS, CDR2 YFSETQ. The length of the CDR3 is 13 residues. V was pared by 4 bases and J by 1 base, with 8 bases between. A few counts support this clone. The data were produced by immunoSEQ multiplex PCR, yet TCRdb's version contains in-frame clones alone and is incomplete. The sample has 89,000 or so clones; roughly 84% are singletons. The sample consisted of peripheral blood. The clonotype comes from a human donor in a cohort sampled during active COVID-19. The chain has TRBV5-1 and TRBJ2-5, with a weak D call TRBD1 (5 bases). This CDR3 reads CASSGAGQETQYF. DNA for the CDR3: TGCGCCAGCAGCGGGGCAGGCCAAGAGACCCAGTACTTC.